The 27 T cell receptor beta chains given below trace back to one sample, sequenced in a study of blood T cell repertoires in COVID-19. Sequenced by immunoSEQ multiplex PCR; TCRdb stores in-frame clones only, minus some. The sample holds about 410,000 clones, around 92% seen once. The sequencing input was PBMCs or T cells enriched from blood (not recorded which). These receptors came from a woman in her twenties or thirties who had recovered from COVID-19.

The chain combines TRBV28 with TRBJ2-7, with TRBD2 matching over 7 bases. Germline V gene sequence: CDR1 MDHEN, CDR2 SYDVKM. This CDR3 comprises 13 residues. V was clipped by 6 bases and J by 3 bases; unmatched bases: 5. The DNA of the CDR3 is TGTGCCAGCAGCCCCGGGGGGTACTACGAGCAGTACTTC. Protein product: CASSPGGYYEQYF.

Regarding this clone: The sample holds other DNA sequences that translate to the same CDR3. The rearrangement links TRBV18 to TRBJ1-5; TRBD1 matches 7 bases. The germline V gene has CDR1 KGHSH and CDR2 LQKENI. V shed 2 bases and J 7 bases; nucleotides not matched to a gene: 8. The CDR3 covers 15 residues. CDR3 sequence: CASSPGSGGRQPQHF. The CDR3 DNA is TGTGCCAGCTCACCAGGCTCAGGGGGAAGGCAGCCCCAGCATTTT.

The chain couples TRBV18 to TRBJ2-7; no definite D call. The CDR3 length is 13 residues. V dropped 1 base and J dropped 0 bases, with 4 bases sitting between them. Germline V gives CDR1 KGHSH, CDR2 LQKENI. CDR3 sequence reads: CASSPLSSYEQYF. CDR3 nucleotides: TGTGCCAGCTCACCACTGAGCTCCTACGAGCAGTACTTC. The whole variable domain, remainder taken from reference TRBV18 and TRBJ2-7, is NAGVMQNPRHLVRRRGQEARLRCSPMKGHSHVYWYRQLPEEGLKFMVYLQKENIIDESGMPKERFSAEFPKEGPSILRIQQVVRGDSAAYFCASSPLSSYEQYFGPGTRLTVT.

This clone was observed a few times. The CDR3 sequence is CASSDSQKNTGELFF. The CDR3 DNA reads TGTGCCAGCAGTGACTCCCAAAAGAACACCGGGGAGCTGTTTTTT. The chain combines TRBV6-4 with TRBJ2-2; D is unresolved. The CDR3 sequence is 15 residues long. Germline CDR1 and CDR2: MRHNA and SNTAGT. Trimming took 0 bases from V and 1 from J, leaving 6 bases between them.

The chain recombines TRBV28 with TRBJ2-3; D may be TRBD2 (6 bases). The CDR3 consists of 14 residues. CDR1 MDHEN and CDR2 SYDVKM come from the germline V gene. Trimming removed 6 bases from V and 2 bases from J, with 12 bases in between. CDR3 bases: TGTGCCAGCAGCCTAGCGATTAACACAGATACGCAGTATTTT. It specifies CASSLAINTDTQYF.

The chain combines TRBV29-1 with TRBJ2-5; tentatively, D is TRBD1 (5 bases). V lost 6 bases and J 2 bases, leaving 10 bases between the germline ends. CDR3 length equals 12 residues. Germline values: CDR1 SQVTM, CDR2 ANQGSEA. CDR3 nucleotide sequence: TGCAGCGTCGACAGCGAACAAGAGACCCAGTACTTC. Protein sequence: CSVDSEQETQYF.

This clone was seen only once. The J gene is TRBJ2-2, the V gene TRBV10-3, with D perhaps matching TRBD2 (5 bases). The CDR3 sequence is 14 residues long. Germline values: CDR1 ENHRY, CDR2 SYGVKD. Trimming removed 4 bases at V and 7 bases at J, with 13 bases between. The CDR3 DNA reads TGTGCCATCAGTGGACCCCGGGGTGGCGGGGAGCTGTTTTTT. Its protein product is CAISGPRGGGELFF.

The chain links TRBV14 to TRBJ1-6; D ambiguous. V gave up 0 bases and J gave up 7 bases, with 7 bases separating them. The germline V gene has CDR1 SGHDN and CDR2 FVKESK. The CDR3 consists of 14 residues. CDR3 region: CASSQDRINSPLHF. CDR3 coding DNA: TGTGCCAGCAGCCAAGACAGGATCAATTCACCCCTCCACTTT.

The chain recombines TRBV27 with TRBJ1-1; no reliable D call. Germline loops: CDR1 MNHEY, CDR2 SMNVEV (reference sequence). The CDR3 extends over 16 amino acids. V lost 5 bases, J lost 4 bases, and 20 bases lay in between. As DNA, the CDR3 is TGTGCCAGCAGTCACCAGAGTACAGCACGGGGCACTGAAGCTTTCTTT. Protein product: CASSHQSTARGTEAFF.

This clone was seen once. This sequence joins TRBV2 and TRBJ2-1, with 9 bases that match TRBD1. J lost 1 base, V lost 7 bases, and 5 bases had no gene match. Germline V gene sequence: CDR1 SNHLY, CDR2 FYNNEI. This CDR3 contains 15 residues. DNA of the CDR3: TGTGCCAGCAACCCGGACAGGGGTTCCTACAATGAGCAGTTCTTC. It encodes CASNPDRGSYNEQFF.

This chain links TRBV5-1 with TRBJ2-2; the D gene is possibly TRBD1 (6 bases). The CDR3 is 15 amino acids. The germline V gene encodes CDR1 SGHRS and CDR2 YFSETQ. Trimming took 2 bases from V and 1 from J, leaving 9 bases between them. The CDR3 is CASSFRGGNTGELFF. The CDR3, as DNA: TGCGCCAGCAGCTTCAGGGGCGGGAACACCGGGGAGCTGTTTTTT. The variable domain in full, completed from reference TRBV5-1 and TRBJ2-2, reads KAGVTQTPRYLIKTRGQQVTLSCSPISGHRSVSWYQQTPGQGLQFLFEYFSETQRNKGNFPGRFSGRQFSNSRSEMNVSTLELGDSALYLCASSFRGGNTGELFFGEGSRLTVL.

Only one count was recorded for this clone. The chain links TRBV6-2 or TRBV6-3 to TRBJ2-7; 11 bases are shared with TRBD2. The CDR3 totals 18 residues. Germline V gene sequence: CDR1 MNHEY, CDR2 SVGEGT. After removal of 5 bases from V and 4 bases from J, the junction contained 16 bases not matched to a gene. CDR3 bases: TGTGCCAGCAGTCGCCTCGCGATAGCGGGGGGGCAGGGATACGAGCAGTACTTC. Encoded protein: CASSRLAIAGGQGYEQYF.

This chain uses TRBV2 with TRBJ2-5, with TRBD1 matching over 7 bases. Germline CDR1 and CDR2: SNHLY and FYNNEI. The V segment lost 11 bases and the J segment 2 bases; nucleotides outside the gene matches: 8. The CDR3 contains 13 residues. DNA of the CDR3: TGTGCCGGAAGGACAGGTCAACAAGAGACCCAGTACTTC. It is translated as CAGRTGQQETQYF. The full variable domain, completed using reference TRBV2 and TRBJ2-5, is EPEVTQTPSHQVTQMGQEVILRCVPISNHLYFYWYRQILGQKVEFLVSFYNNEISEKSEIFDDQFSVERPDGSNFTLKIRSTKLEDSAMYFCAGRTGQQETQYFGPGTRLLVL.

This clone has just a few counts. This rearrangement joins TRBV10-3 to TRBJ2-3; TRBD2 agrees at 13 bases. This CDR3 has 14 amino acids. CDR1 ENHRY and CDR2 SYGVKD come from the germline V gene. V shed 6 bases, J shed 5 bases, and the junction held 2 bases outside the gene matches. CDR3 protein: CAIRRLAGGDTQYF. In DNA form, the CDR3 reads TGTGCCATCAGGAGACTAGCGGGGGGAGATACGCAGTATTTT.

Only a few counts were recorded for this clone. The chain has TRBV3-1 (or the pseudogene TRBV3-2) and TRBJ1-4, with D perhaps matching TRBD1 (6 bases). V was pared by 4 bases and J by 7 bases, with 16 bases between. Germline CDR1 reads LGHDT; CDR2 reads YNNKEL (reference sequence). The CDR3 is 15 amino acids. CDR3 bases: TGTGCCAGCAGCCTATACAGGGAGCCCAGTGAAAAACTGTTTTTT. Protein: CASSLYREPSEKLFF.

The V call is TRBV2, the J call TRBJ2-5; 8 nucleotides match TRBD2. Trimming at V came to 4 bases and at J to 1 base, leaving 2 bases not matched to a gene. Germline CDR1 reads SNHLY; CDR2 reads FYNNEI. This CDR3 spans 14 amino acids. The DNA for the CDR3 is TGTGCCAGCAGTGTGACTAGCGTCCAAGAGACCCAGTACTTC. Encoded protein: CASSVTSVQETQYF.

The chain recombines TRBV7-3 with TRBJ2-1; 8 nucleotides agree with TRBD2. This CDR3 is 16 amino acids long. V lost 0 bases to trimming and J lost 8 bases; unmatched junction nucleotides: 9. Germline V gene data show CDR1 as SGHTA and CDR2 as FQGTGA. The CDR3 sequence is CASSLTGGGPRDEQFF. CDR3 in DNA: TGTGCCAGCAGCTTAACGGGCGGGGGGCCCCGGGATGAGCAGTTCTTC.

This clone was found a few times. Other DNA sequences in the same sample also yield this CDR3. CDR3 residues: CASSAQGNQPQHF. The CDR3 DNA is TGTGCCAGCAGCGCACAGGGGAATCAGCCCCAGCATTTT. J is TRBJ1-5 and V is TRBV7-2; 7 bases line up with TRBD1. Germline V gene lookup returns CDR1 SGHTA and CDR2 FQGNSA. The V segment lost 5 bases and the J segment 4 bases; nucleotides outside the gene matches: 2. CDR3 size: 13 residues. Looking up the rest from reference TRBV7-2 and TRBJ1-5 gives the full variable domain: GAGVSQSPSNKVTEKGKDVELRCDPISGHTALYWYRQSLGQGLEFLIYFQGNSAPDKSGLPSDRFSAERTGGSVSTLTIQRTQQEDSAVYLCASSAQGNQPQHFGDGTRLSIL.

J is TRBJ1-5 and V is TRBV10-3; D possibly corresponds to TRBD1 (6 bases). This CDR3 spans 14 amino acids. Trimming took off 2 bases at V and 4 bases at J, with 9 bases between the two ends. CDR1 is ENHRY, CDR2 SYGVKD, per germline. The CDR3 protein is CAISEGGVNQPQHF. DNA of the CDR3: TGTGCCATCAGTGAGGGGGGCGTGAATCAGCCCCAGCATTTT.

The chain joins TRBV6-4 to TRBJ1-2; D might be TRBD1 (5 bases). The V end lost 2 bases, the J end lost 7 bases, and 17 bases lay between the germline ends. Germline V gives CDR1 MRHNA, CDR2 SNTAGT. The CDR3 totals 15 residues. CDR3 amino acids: CASSDRKTTVSGYTF. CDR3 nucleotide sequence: TGTGCCAGCAGTGACCGAAAGACGACAGTAAGTGGCTACACCTTC.

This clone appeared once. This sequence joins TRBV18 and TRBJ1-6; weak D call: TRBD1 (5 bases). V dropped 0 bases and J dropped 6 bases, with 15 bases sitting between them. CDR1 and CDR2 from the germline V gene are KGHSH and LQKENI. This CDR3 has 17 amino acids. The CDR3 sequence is CASSPPLATVSNSPLHF. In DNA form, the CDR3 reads TGTGCCAGCTCACCACCCCTCGCGACAGTTTCTAATTCACCCCTCCACTTT.

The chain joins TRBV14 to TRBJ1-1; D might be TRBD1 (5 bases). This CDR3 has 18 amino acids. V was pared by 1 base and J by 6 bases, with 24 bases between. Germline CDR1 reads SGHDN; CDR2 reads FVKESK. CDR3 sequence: CASSQAPVWGDFRSEAFF. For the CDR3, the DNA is TGTGCCAGCAGCCAAGCCCCCGTGTGGGGGGACTTTCGTTCTGAAGCTTTCTTT.

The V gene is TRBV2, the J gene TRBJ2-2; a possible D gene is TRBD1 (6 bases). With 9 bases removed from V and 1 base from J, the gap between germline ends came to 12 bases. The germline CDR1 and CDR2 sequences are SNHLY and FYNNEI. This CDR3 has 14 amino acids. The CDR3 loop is CASTEGQNTGELFF. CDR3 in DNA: TGTGCCAGTACCGAGGGACAGAACACCGGGGAGCTGTTTTTT. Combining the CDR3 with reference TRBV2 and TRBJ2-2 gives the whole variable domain EPEVTQTPSHQVTQMGQEVILRCVPISNHLYFYWYRQILGQKVEFLVSFYNNEISEKSEIFDDQFSVERPDGSNFTLKIRSTKLEDSAMYFCASTEGQNTGELFFGEGSRLTVL.

The CDR3 sequence: CATSLSPPYNEQFF. The CDR3 DNA follows: TGTGCCACCAGTTTGTCTCCCCCCTACAATGAGCAGTTCTTC. The rearrangement links TRBV24-1 to TRBJ2-1, with D unresolved. The CDR3 length is 14 residues. V lost 6 bases, J lost 2 bases, and 10 bases lay in between. Germline V CDR1 and CDR2: KGHDR, SFDVKD.

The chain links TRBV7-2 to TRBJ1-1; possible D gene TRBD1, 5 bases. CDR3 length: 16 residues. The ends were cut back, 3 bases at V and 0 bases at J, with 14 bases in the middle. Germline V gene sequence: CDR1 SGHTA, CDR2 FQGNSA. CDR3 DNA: TGTGCCAGCAGCTTGCAGGGTTCTTCGATGAACACTGAAGCTTTCTTT. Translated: CASSLQGSSMNTEAFF. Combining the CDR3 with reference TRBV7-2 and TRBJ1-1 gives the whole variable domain GAGVSQSPSNKVTEKGKDVELRCDPISGHTALYWYRQSLGQGLEFLIYFQGNSAPDKSGLPSDRFSAERTGGSVSTLTIQRTQQEDSAVYLCASSLQGSSMNTEAFFGQGTRLTVV.

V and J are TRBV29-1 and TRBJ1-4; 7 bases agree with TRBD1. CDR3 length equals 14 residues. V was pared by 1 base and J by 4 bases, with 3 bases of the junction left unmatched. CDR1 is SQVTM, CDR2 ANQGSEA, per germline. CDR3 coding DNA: TGCAGCGTTGAAGTCCAGGGGGTTAATGAAAAACTGTTTTTT. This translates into CSVEVQGVNEKLFF.

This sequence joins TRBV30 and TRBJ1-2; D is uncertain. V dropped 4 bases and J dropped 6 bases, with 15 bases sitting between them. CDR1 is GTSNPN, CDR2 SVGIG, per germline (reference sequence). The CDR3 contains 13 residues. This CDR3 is CAWTSGGWDGYTF. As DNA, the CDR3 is TGTGCCTGGACGAGCGGTGGGTGGGATGGCTACACCTTC.